A single sample gave rise to the 26 T cell receptor beta chains below, sequenced in a study of T-cell memory formation after mild COVID-19. TCRdb reprocessed the 5' RACE reads via MiXCR and lists one record per CDR3 protein. This table holds around 510,000 distinct CDR3 sequences, less than 25% found once. Material for sequencing was PBMCs or a T cell subset sorted from them (not recorded which). The receptors originated from an adult woman who had mild COVID-19 (a few samples of this study predate the infection). Cell type and time point are not known.

In this sample, this clonotype turned up a few times. The chain employs TRBV5-1 and TRBJ2-7, with 7 positions matching TRBD1. J was trimmed by 6 bases and V by 7 bases; bases with no gene match: 13. Looked up from germline, CDR1 is SGHRS and CDR2 is YFSETQ. The CDR3 covers 14 residues. The CDR3 spells CASSPGQRVAEQYF. The DNA of the CDR3 is TGCGCCAGCTCACCGGGACAGAGGGTTGCCGAGCAGTACTTC.

There are a few counts of this clonotype. The chain links TRBV20-1 to TRBJ2-5; 7 bases match TRBD2. Germline CDR1 reads DFQATT; CDR2 reads SNEGSKA (reference sequence). The CDR3 runs 13 residues. V lost 4 bases, J lost 5 bases, and 7 bases stayed unmatched. The CDR3 DNA reads TGCAGTGCTATTTCGGGGGGAAGGGAGACCCAGTACTTC. Its translation is CSAISGGRETQYF.

A few counts support this clonotype. The chain links TRBV29-1 to TRBJ2-1, with 10 bases that match TRBD2. Looked up from germline, CDR1 is SQVTM and CDR2 is ANQGSEA. The length of the CDR3 is 16 residues. V dropped 0 bases and J dropped 5; count of bases not matched to a gene: 7. This chain's CDR3 is CSVEDVVAGGNNEQFF. Written as DNA, the CDR3 is TGCAGCGTTGAAGATGTGGTAGCGGGGGGAAACAATGAGCAGTTCTTC.

In its sample, this clonotype was seen a few times. This chain uses TRBV6-5 with TRBJ2-7, with D hard to call. The CDR3 extends over 15 amino acids. The V end lost 0 bases, the J end lost 4 bases, and 13 bases lay between the germline ends. Per germline, CDR1 MNHEY and CDR2 SVGAGI. The CDR3 region has the DNA TGTGCCAGCAGTTACTCCCTACAGTCCATATACGAGCAGTACTTC. Protein product: CASSYSLQSIYEQYF.

The chain has TRBV6-2 or TRBV6-3 and TRBJ2-6; TRBD2 might be the D (5 bases). Germline V gene sequence: CDR1 MNHEY, CDR2 SVGEGT. Trimming removed 5 bases from V and 1 base from J, with 18 bases in between. The CDR3 length is 18 residues. This CDR3 reads CASSLRSPGGSGANVLTF. CDR3 DNA sequence: TGTGCCAGCAGTCTCCGGTCCCCAGGAGGTTCTGGGGCCAACGTCCTGACTTTC.

The chain is built from TRBV29-1 and TRBJ2-3; D ambiguous. Germline V gives CDR1 SQVTM, CDR2 ANQGSEA. The CDR3 has 12 amino acids. Here the CDR3 DNA reads TGCGCAGCCGGGCTCGGGTGGGATACGCAGTATTTT. It encodes CAAGLGWDTQYF.

This clonotype was seen many times. The chain is built from TRBV9 and TRBJ2-1; 8 bases align to TRBD2. This CDR3 has 12 amino acids. Germline CDR1 reads SGDLS; CDR2 reads YYNGEE. V gave up 4 bases and J gave up 13 bases; unmatched junction bases: 7. The CDR3 bases are TGTGCCAGCAGCTCACACCGGGGGGGTCAGTTCTTC. Its translation is CASSSHRGGQFF.

V and J are TRBV4-3 and TRBJ2-1, with unresolved D. The CDR3 consists of 15 residues. Trimming removed 3 bases from V and 3 bases from J, with 12 bases in between. Germline V gene data show CDR1 as LGHNA and CDR2 as YSLEER. The CDR3 reads CASSHLGSYYNEQFF. CDR3 sequence (DNA): TGCGCCAGCAGCCACCTAGGTTCCTACTACAATGAGCAGTTCTTC.

V gene TRBV20-1 combines with J gene TRBJ2-3, with TRBD2 matching over 15 bases. V was pared by 1 base and J by 6 bases, with 8 bases of the junction left unmatched. This CDR3 comprises 17 residues. Germline CDR1 and CDR2: DFQATT and SNEGSKA (reference sequence). CDR3 protein: CSARGTSGRAERDTQYF. The CDR3 DNA reads as TGCAGTGCTAGAGGGACTAGCGGGAGGGCCGAACGCGATACGCAGTATTTT.

In this sample, this clonotype turned up a few times. V usage is TRBV7-2 and J usage is TRBJ2-2; 7 bases line up with TRBD1. The trim removed 5 bases at V and 4 bases at J, leaving 10 bases unmatched. The CDR3 extends over 16 amino acids. Germline CDR1 SGHTA, CDR2 FQGNSA. The chain's CDR3 is CASSPHQGDLTGELFF. CDR3 nucleotides: TGTGCCAGCAGCCCCCACCAGGGGGACCTCACCGGGGAGCTGTTTTTT.

The gene calls are TRBV29-1 and TRBJ1-2; maybe TRBD1 (6 bases). Looked up from germline, CDR1 is SQVTM and CDR2 is ANQGSEA. The CDR3 has 10 residues. Trimming pared 7 bases from V and 11 bases from J, leaving 14 bases between. The CDR3 DNA follows: TGCAGCGCTCGGGGGGCCACGTACACCTTC. Translated, it gives CSARGATYTF.

This clonotype was seen at least ten times. Sequence at one end of the junction differs from germline and may be a read error. The chain combines TRBV7-3 with TRBJ2-1; no clear D gene. The CDR3 is made up of 12 amino acids. In germline, CDR1 is SGHTA, CDR2 FQGTGA. The chain's CDR3 is CASSSSNNEQFF. In DNA form, the CDR3 reads TGTGCCAGCAGCTCCTCCAACAATGAGCAGTTCTTC. Full variable domain (rest looked up from reference TRBV7-3 and TRBJ2-1): GAGVSQTPSNKVTEKGKYVELRCDPISGHTALYWYRQSLGQGPEFLIYFQGTGAADDSGLPNDRFFAVRPEGSVSTLKIQRTERGDSAVYLCASSSSNNEQFFGPGTRLTVL.

This clonotype was detected only a few times. The chain combines TRBV5-1 with TRBJ2-3; 10 bases line up with TRBD2. The CDR3 runs 17 residues. J lost 4 bases, V lost 3 bases, and 11 bases had no gene match. Looked up from germline, CDR1 is SGHRS and CDR2 is YFSETQ. CDR3 coding DNA: TGCGCCAGCAGCTCCAAACCTACAGCGGGAGGGTCAGATACGCAGTATTTT. Translating it yields CASSSKPTAGGSDTQYF. Filled out from reference TRBV5-1 and TRBJ2-3, the complete variable domain reads KAGVTQTPRYLIKTRGQQVTLSCSPISGHRSVSWYQQTPGQGLQFLFEYFSETQRNKGNFPGRFSGRQFSNSRSEMNVSTLELGDSALYLCASSSKPTAGGSDTQYFGPGTRLTVL.

V gene TRBV20-1 combines with J gene TRBJ2-3, with D perhaps TRBD1 (7 bases). This CDR3 is built from 15 residues. The germline gives CDR1 DFQATT, CDR2 SNEGSKA (reference sequence). V lost 6 bases, J lost 2 bases, and 18 bases lay in between. CDR3 residues: CSARGDAADTDTQYF. For the CDR3, the DNA is TGCAGTGCCAGGGGGGACGCTGCTGACACAGATACGCAGTATTTT.

The J gene is TRBJ2-3, the V gene TRBV15, with no clear D. The V and J ends lost 4 bases and 0 bases respectively, with 11 bases between them. This CDR3 spans 15 amino acids. CDR1 and CDR2 from the germline V gene are LNHNV and YYDKDF (reference sequence). CDR3 sequence reads: CATSTHQTSTDTQYF. Written as DNA, the CDR3 is TGTGCCACCAGCACCCACCAGACTAGCACAGATACGCAGTATTTT.

The chain is built from TRBV5-6 and TRBJ2-1, with 8 nucleotides matching TRBD2. Germline CDR1 is SGHDT and CDR2 is YYEEEE. V trimming: 1 base; J trimming: 14 bases; junction bases outside the gene matches: 2. The CDR3 contains 11 residues. Here the CDR3 reads CASSLNGREFF. The CDR3 DNA reads as TGTGCCAGCAGCTTGAACGGGAGGGAGTTCTTC.

The chain is built from TRBV13 and TRBJ1-3, with D unresolved. CDR1 and CDR2 from the germline V gene are PRHDT and FYEKMQ (reference sequence). V lost 6 bases to trimming and J lost 0 bases, with 12 bases between them. This CDR3 comprises 15 residues. Here the CDR3 DNA reads TGTGCCAGCAGATCCTCGGAAGGCTCTGGAAACACCATATATTTT. Translation: CASRSSEGSGNTIYF.

This chain uses TRBV10-3 with TRBJ2-1; D is undetermined. The CDR3 extends over 13 amino acids. V gave up 0 bases and J gave up 12 bases, with 12 bases separating them. Germline-derived CDR1 and CDR2 are ENHRY and SYGVKD. CDR3 residues: CAISESNNRPQFF. The CDR3 nucleotides are TGTGCCATCAGTGAGTCAAATAATAGGCCGCAGTTCTTC.

This clonotype was counted a few times. The chain combines TRBV6-5 with TRBJ2-1; tentative D call: TRBD2 (7 bases). CDR1 and CDR2 from the germline V gene are MNHEY and SVGAGI. V was clipped by 9 bases and J by 6 bases, with 18 bases between them. This CDR3 comprises 14 residues. The CDR3: CARGGRLEGNEQFF. CDR3 nucleotides: TGTGCCAGGGGGGGGCGGCTAGAGGGCAATGAGCAGTTCTTC.

This clonotype was detected a few times. V and J are TRBV12-3 or TRBV12-4 and TRBJ2-1, with 10 positions matching TRBD1. The trim removed 4 bases at V and 8 bases at J, leaving 8 bases unmatched. This CDR3 comprises 15 residues. CDR3: CASSWTGGGRDEQFF. CDR3 nucleotides: TGTGCCAGCAGTTGGACAGGGGGAGGTCGAGATGAGCAGTTCTTC.

This clonotype was seen a few times. J is TRBJ2-2 and V is TRBV30, with a tentative D call TRBD2 (5 bases). In germline, CDR1 is GTSNPN, CDR2 SVGIG (reference sequence). V was trimmed by 2 bases and J by 6 bases, leaving 22 bases between them. The CDR3 spans 17 residues. Here the CDR3 reads CAWSFVRTFEDPGELFF. In DNA, the CDR3 is TGTGCCTGGAGTTTCGTCCGGACTTTCGAGGATCCCGGGGAGCTGTTTTTT.

The chain links TRBV7-3 to TRBJ1-2; D perhaps matches TRBD1 (6 bases). CDR1 and CDR2 from the germline V gene are SGHTA and FQGTGA. V was pared by 5 bases and J by 10 bases, with 17 bases between. The CDR3 extends over 13 amino acids. In DNA, the CDR3 is TGTGCCAGCAGCACGACAGGCTCCCAACACTACACCTTC. Translating gives CASSTTGSQHYTF.

The rearrangement links TRBV6-6 to TRBJ1-2, with TRBD1 matching over 8 bases. Germline V gives CDR1 MNHNY, CDR2 SVGAGI (reference sequence). V was clipped by 2 bases and J by 8 bases; unmatched bases: 7. The CDR3 runs 14 residues. The CDR3, as DNA: TGTGCCAGCAGTTACCTCCAGGGGGCGCGGGGCTACACCTTC. Its translation: CASSYLQGARGYTF.

This sequence joins TRBV7-3 and TRBJ2-2; 14 bases match TRBD2. The germline V gene encodes CDR1 SGHTA and CDR2 FQGTGA. The CDR3 length is 17 residues. V dropped 4 bases and J dropped 7; count of bases not matched to a gene: 8. The CDR3 DNA reads as TGTGCCAGCAGCTCGGGACTAGCGGGGGCCCGGGGCGGGGAGCTGTTTTTT. Residues: CASSSGLAGARGGELFF. Drawing the rest from reference TRBV7-3 and TRBJ2-2, the complete variable domain is GAGVSQTPSNKVTEKGKYVELRCDPISGHTALYWYRQSLGQGPEFLIYFQGTGAADDSGLPNDRFFAVRPEGSVSTLKIQRTERGDSAVYLCASSSGLAGARGGELFFGEGSRLTVL.

The chain combines TRBV4-3 with TRBJ2-5; TRBD1 or TRBD2 may be the D gene (5 bases each). This CDR3 region has 15 residues. Germline V gene sequence: CDR1 LGHNA, CDR2 YSLEER. The V gene lost 0 bases and the J gene lost 7 bases, with 15 bases spanning the gap. In DNA, the CDR3 is TGCGCCAGCAGCCAAGAGAGCGGTCCAGGGTGGACCCAGTACTTC. Translating gives CASSQESGPGWTQYF.

The chain employs TRBV6-1 and TRBJ2-3; D ambiguous. This CDR3 is built from 12 residues. V shed 8 bases and J shed 4 bases, with 10 bases lying between them. The germline V gene has CDR1 MNHNS and CDR2 SASEGT. The CDR3 DNA is TGTGCCAGCTGGAGTTGGTCAGATACGCAGTATTTT. It encodes CASWSWSDTQYF.